What follows describes a single TCR beta chain. Its target is not known. PBMCs, at least 6 million per sample, were isolated. The extraction recovered at least 5 micrograms of total RNA per sample. Trimming shortened V by 4 bases and J by 6 bases, and 14 bases separated the two germline ends. CDR1 is KGHDR, CDR2 SFDVKD, per germline. The CDR3 has 14 residues. Through a sample-barcoded 5' primer and a J-beta primer mix, a second PCR was run for about 6 to 11 cycles. The authors tagged each cDNA molecule using a template-switch adaptor with 12 random nucleotides. Via MiXCR, TCRdb re-called the 5' RACE reads, giving one row per CDR3 protein. Found here are 1.8 million or so distinct CDR3 sequences, about two fifths of them singletons; the top ten hold under 25%. The entry originates in a study of blood T cells in healthy people across ages. General study results and limits: In older individuals, TCR beta diversity per million T cells was lower, falling roughly linearly with age.

Sequences were obtained from blood. This receptor was taken from a human donor in good health. This chain uses TRBV24-1 with TRBJ1-1, with D possibly being TRBD1 (6 bases). The CDR3 loop reads CATSDQTGGPEAFF. The CDR3 DNA sequence: TGTGCCACCAGTGACCAGACAGGTGGGCCTGAAGCTTTCTTT.